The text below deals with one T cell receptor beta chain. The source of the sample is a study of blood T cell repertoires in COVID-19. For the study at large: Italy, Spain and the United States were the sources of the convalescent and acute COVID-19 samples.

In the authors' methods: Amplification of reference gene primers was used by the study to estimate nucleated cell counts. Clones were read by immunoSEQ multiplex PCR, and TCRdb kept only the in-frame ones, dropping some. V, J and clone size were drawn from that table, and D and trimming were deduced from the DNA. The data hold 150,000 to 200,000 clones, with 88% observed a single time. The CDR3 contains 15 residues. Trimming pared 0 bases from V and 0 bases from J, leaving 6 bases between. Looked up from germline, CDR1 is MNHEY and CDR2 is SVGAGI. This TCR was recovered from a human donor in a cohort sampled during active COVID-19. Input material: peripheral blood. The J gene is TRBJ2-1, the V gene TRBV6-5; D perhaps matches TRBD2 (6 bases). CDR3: CASSYSGSSYNEQFF. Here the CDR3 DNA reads TGTGCCAGCAGTTACTCCGGGAGCTCCTACAATGAGCAGTTCTTC.